Each of the 22 T cell receptor beta chains below was sequenced from the same sample in a study of blood T cells in healthy people across ages. Using a J-beta primer mix together with a sample-barcoded 5' primer, a second PCR was run for about 7 to 12 cycles. MiXCR, run by TCRdb on the 5' RACE reads, gives a single entry per CDR3 protein. Of 1.5 million to 1.9 million distinct CDR3 sequences detected, about 42% appear once; the ten largest clones hold about 4%. Sequenced: blood. The receptors shown here come from a woman between 18 and 29 years old in good health.

V and J are TRBV5-1 and TRBJ2-7; TRBD1 matches at 10 bases. Trimming removed 1 base from V and 3 bases from J; junction bases left unmatched: 7. The germline CDR1 and CDR2 sequences are SGHRS and YFSETQ. The CDR3 has 16 amino acids. CDR3 loop: CASSLSGTGVLYEQYF. For the CDR3, the DNA is TGCGCCAGCAGCTTGTCGGGGACAGGGGTCCTCTACGAGCAGTACTTC.

This clonotype showed up just a few times. The chain couples TRBV4-3 to TRBJ1-1; the D gene is possibly TRBD1 (5 bases). CDR1 and CDR2 from the germline V gene are LGHNA and YSLEER. The CDR3 is made up of 15 amino acids. Between the trimmed V and J ends, which lost 1 base and 0 bases, there was a span of 9 bases. The CDR3 protein is CASSQVWGVNTEAFF. For the CDR3, the DNA is TGCGCCAGCAGCCAAGTTTGGGGGGTGAACACTGAAGCTTTCTTT.

The chain carries TRBV7-2 and TRBJ2-1, with D possibly called TRBD1 or TRBD2 (5 bases each). V lost 0 bases and J 9 bases, leaving 6 bases between the germline ends. Germline lookup yields CDR1 SGHTA and CDR2 FQGNSA. This CDR3 contains 12 residues. CDR3 DNA: TGTGCCAGCAGCTTAGCAGGGACTGAGCAGTTCTTC. Translation: CASSLAGTEQFF.

The V call is TRBV20-1, the J call TRBJ2-4; 8 positions agree with TRBD2. TRBJ2-5 explains the end of the DNA better; the J call may be wrong. This CDR3 spans 15 amino acids. CDR1 and CDR2 from the germline V gene are DFQATT and SNEGSKA (reference sequence). Here the CDR3 DNA reads TGCAGTGCCCAACGCGGGGGGCCGCTACAAGAGACCCAGTACTTC. Protein product: CSAQRGGPLQETQYF.

V usage is TRBV6-5 and J usage is TRBJ2-3; D gene unclear. Trimming shortened V by 6 bases and J by 10 bases, and 20 bases separated the two germline ends. Germline V gene lookup returns CDR1 MNHEY and CDR2 SVGAGI. This CDR3 is 14 amino acids long. The CDR3, as DNA: TGTGCCAGCAGCCGGGCACCAACTAAGGTGGCGCAGTATTTT. Encoded protein: CASSRAPTKVAQYF.

The chain links TRBV7-2 to TRBJ1-5; 8 positions agree with TRBD1. V was pared by 5 bases and J by 7 bases, with 4 bases of the junction left unmatched. The germline CDR1 and CDR2 sequences are SGHTA and FQGNSA. The CDR3 runs 13 residues. In DNA form, the CDR3 reads TGTGCCAGCAGCCAAGGACAGGGCCAGCCCCAGCATTTT. Translation gives CASSQGQGQPQHF.

The chain couples TRBV7-8 to TRBJ2-1, with TRBD1 as a possible D gene (6 bases). Between the trimmed V and J ends, which lost 1 base and 7 bases, there was a span of 23 bases. This CDR3 is built from 18 residues. The germline V gene encodes CDR1 SGHVS and CDR2 FQNEAQ. CDR3 bases: TGTGCCAGCAGCTTAGTAGCGCAGGGCAGGGGTTTGGTTAATGAGCAGTTCTTC. Translated: CASSLVAQGRGLVNEQFF.

V is TRBV6-5 and J is TRBJ2-5; D gene uncertain. The J call may not be correct, given that the DNA end is closer to TRBJ2-7. Germline V CDR1 and CDR2: MNHEY, SVGAGI. CDR3 length: 13 residues. CDR3 in amino acids: CASSPGMVYEQYF. Written as DNA, the CDR3 is TGTGCCAGCAGCCCAGGTATGGTTTACGAGCAGTACTTC.

This clonotype has just a few counts. The rearrangement joins TRBV29-1 to TRBJ2-5; D is uncertain. The J call may be faulty, since TRBJ2-7 better matches the DNA end. This CDR3 has 14 residues. CDR1 and CDR2 (germline): SQVTM, ANQGSEA. CDR3 sequence reads: CSVEDPGARYEQYF. CDR3 DNA: TGCAGCGTTGAAGACCCAGGCGCTCGCTACGAGCAGTACTTC.

The chain combines TRBV25-1 with TRBJ1-1; 8 positions agree with TRBD1. The CDR3 contains 13 residues. CDR1 and CDR2 (germline): MGHDK, SYGVNS. J was trimmed by 4 bases and V by 7 bases; bases with no gene match: 5. Here the CDR3 DNA reads TGTGCCAGCAAGGACAGGGTAATCACTGAAGCTTTCTTT. Protein product: CASKDRVITEAFF.

This chain links TRBV7-6 with TRBJ1-6; no reliable D call. From germline, CDR1 is SGHVS and CDR2 FNYEAQ. The germline V and J ends were trimmed by 4 bases and 6 bases, with 10 bases remaining between them. The CDR3 spans 14 residues. This CDR3 is CASSSQSANSPLHF. CDR3 DNA sequence: TGTGCCAGCAGCTCGCAATCGGCTAATTCACCCCTCCACTTT.

This chain uses TRBV12-3 or TRBV12-4 with TRBJ2-5; D is ambiguous. V dropped 2 bases and J dropped 6 bases, with 7 bases sitting between them. The length of the CDR3 is 12 residues. DNA for the CDR3: TGTGCCAGCAGTTTACAGACGAAGACCCAGTACTTC. Translation: CASSLQTKTQYF.

The rearrangement joins TRBV12-3 or TRBV12-4 to TRBJ1-2; no clear D gene. The CDR3 loop spans 14 amino acids. V shed 6 bases and J shed 7 bases, with 18 bases lying between them. The CDR3: CASSRSLWGGGYTF. The CDR3 bases are TGTGCCAGCAGCCGTAGTCTTTGGGGAGGTGGCTACACCTTC.

The J gene is TRBJ2-1, the V gene TRBV24-1; D tentatively fits TRBD1 or TRBD2 (5 bases each). CDR1 is KGHDR and CDR2 is SFDVKD in the germline V gene. This CDR3 has 12 amino acids. Trimming pared 3 bases from V and 13 bases from J, leaving 12 bases between. DNA for the CDR3: TGTGCCACCAGTGATCTGCTCGGGACCCAGTTCTTC. Its protein is CATSDLLGTQFF.

This chain links TRBV10-3 with TRBJ2-3, with D perhaps TRBD2 (5 bases). Germline V lookup: CDR1 ENHRY, CDR2 SYGVKD. V was shortened by 3 bases and J by 0 bases, with 13 bases between the two germline ends. This CDR3 has 16 residues. The CDR3 loop is CAISDPGISSTDTQYF. CDR3 coding DNA: TGTGCCATCAGTGACCCGGGGATCTCTAGCACAGATACGCAGTATTTT.

The chain is built from TRBV6-1 and TRBJ2-3; 9 nucleotides agree with TRBD2. The CDR3 runs 17 residues. With 3 bases clipped from V and 4 bases from J, the junction kept 11 bases outside the gene matches. Germline CDR1 and CDR2: MNHNS and SASEGT. CDR3 amino acids: CASSDLMELAGPDTQYF. The CDR3 DNA sequence: TGTGCCAGCAGTGATCTGATGGAACTAGCGGGTCCAGATACGCAGTATTTT.

The CDR3 nucleotides are TGTGCCAGCAGCTTAATAGGGGGCCCGAACACTGAAGCTTTCTTT. It yields the protein CASSLIGGPNTEAFF. The V and J genes are TRBV11-2 and TRBJ1-1; 7 positions match TRBD1. This CDR3 has 15 amino acids. Germline CDR1 and CDR2: SGHAT and FQNNGV. Unmatched junction bases numbered 4, after V lost 2 bases and J lost 1 base.

This clonotype came up a few times. V is TRBV3-1 and J is TRBJ1-4, with 9 bases matching TRBD1. The ends lost 4 bases at V and 8 bases at J; junction bases unmatched: 11. Germline-derived CDR1 and CDR2 are LGHDT and YNNKEL (reference sequence). The CDR3 has 16 amino acids. CDR3 DNA: TGTGCCAGCAGCCGAGGTGCCGGGACAGGGCTCGAAAAACTGTTTTTT. Residues: CASSRGAGTGLEKLFF. The complete variable domain, with remaining parts taken from reference TRBV3-1 and TRBJ1-4, reads DTAVSQTPKYLVTQMGNDKSIKCEQNLGHDTMYWYKQDSKKFLKIMFSYNNKELIINETVPNRFSPKSPDKAHLNLHINSLELGDSAVYFCASSRGAGTGLEKLFFGSGTQLSVL.

This clonotype was recorded a few times. This chain connects TRBV19 to TRBJ2-1; 8 bases agree with TRBD2. The CDR3 covers 13 residues. V was clipped by 9 bases and J by 6 bases; unmatched bases: 7. Germline V gives CDR1 LNHDA, CDR2 SQIVND (reference sequence). This CDR3 reads CASQSGGLNEQFF. The CDR3 bases are TGTGCCAGCCAGTCGGGGGGGCTCAATGAGCAGTTCTTC. Together with reference TRBV19 and TRBJ2-1, the CDR3 gives the full variable domain: DGGITQSPKYLFRKEGQNVTLSCEQNLNHDAMYWYRQDPGQGLRLIYYSQIVNDFQKGDIAEGYSVSREKKESFPLTVTSAQKNPTAFYLCASQSGGLNEQFFGPGTRLTVL.

This clonotype was seen more than once but under ten times. This rearrangement joins TRBV4-1 to TRBJ2-7; no clear D gene. Deletions cut 0 bases from V and 5 bases from J, with 11 bases between. The CDR3 is made up of 14 amino acids. In germline, CDR1 is MGHRA, CDR2 YSYEKL. The CDR3 is CASSQEVGPDEQYF. The CDR3 DNA follows: TGCGCCAGCAGCCAAGAAGTCGGACCGGACGAGCAGTACTTC.

The chain's CDR3 is CATNKELTDTQYF. CDR3 in DNA: TGTGCCACCAATAAGGAGTTGACAGATACGCAGTATTTT. The chain joins TRBV24-1 to TRBJ2-3; D unresolved. Trimming cost V 8 bases and J 3 bases, with 11 bases left between them. The CDR3 contains 13 residues. CDR1 KGHDR and CDR2 SFDVKD come from the germline V gene.

A word on this clonotype: Possible read error: a much larger clone is one base away. The chain employs TRBV9 and TRBJ1-1, with D possibly TRBD1 on 6 matching bases. Germline assignment: CDR1 SGDLS and CDR2 YYNGEE. Deletions cut 0 bases from V and 5 bases from J, with 8 bases between. This CDR3 has 13 amino acids. CDR3 residues: CASSVEGVTEAFF. For the CDR3, the DNA is TGTGCCAGCAGCGTAGAGGGGGTGACTGAAGCTTTCTTT.